The 23 T cell receptor beta chains in this list originate from one sample, sequenced in a study of OX40 agonist ivuxolimab in advanced cancers. TCRdb's copy holds only in-frame clones and misses some; the assay was immunoSEQ multiplex PCR. The sample includes some 98,000 clones, around 87% of them seen just once. This specimen consisted of CD4+ or CD8+ T cells sorted from blood, obtained in a trial of the OX40 agonist ivuxolimab. The receptors were sampled from an adult with an advanced solid tumor such as melanoma, head and neck, liver or kidney cancer.

V and J are TRBV30 and TRBJ1-5; 7 positions agree with TRBD1. The germline CDR1 and CDR2 sequences are GTSNPN and SVGIG (reference sequence). J gave up 4 bases and V 4 bases, and 16 bases lay outside the gene matches. This CDR3 is built from 17 residues. CDR3 DNA: TGTGCCTGGACCGCGCCGGGGGCAGGGGGGCGGAATCAGCCCCAGCATTTT. Protein sequence: CAWTAPGAGGRNQPQHF. The full variable domain, its missing parts supplied by reference TRBV30 and TRBJ1-5, is SQTIHQWPATLVQPVGSPLSLECTVEGTSNPNLYWYRQAAGRGLQLLFYSVGIGQISSEVPQNLSASRPQDRQFILSSKKLLLSDSGFYLCAWTAPGAGGRNQPQHFGDGTRLSIL.

The chain recombines TRBV6-1 with TRBJ2-1; D might be TRBD2 (7 bases). This CDR3 region has 13 residues. Germline-derived CDR1 and CDR2 are MNHNS and SASEGT. The V end lost 8 bases, the J end lost 9 bases, and 17 bases lay between the germline ends. CDR3 loop: CASQLPGGFEQFF. The CDR3 bases are TGTGCCAGCCAGCTCCCGGGGGGCTTTGAGCAGTTCTTC.

A few counts support this clone. The gene calls are TRBV5-6 and TRBJ1-4; TRBD1 matches 7 bases. Germline-derived CDR1 and CDR2 are SGHDT and YYEEEE. Trimming at V came to 2 bases and at J to 7 bases, leaving 8 bases not matched to a gene. The CDR3 loop spans 15 amino acids. The CDR3 DNA reads as TGTGCCAGCAGCTTCACAGGGGAGGGTAGTGAAAAACTGTTTTTT. Amino acid sequence: CASSFTGEGSEKLFF.

This clone has more than one count but fewer than ten. V and J are TRBV15 and TRBJ2-7, with TRBD1 identical over 7 bases. This CDR3 comprises 16 residues. Germline trimming cut 5 bases from V and 3 bases from J; bases unmatched to any gene: 13. Germline assignment: CDR1 LNHNV and CDR2 YYDKDF (reference sequence). The CDR3 region is CATSGTGTANFYEQYF. CDR3 nucleotides: TGTGCCACCAGCGGGACCGGGACAGCAAATTTCTACGAGCAGTACTTC.

CDR3 in DNA: TGTGCCAGCTCACCCAATACAGGGGCCGTCGGCTACACCTTC. It is translated as CASSPNTGAVGYTF. The rearrangement joins TRBV18 to TRBJ1-2; 7 nucleotides line up with TRBD1. V lost 3 bases, J lost 8 bases, and 9 bases stayed unmatched. The CDR3 spans 14 residues. Germline V gene sequence: CDR1 KGHSH, CDR2 LQKENI.

This clone was found a few times. The chain carries TRBV7-2 and TRBJ1-5; TRBD1 matches at 11 bases. The trim removed 5 bases at V and 5 bases at J, leaving 5 bases unmatched. Germline CDR1 reads SGHTA; CDR2 reads FQGNSA. The CDR3 spans 15 residues. The chain's CDR3 is CASSPRTGGDQPQHF. The CDR3 DNA reads as TGTGCCAGCAGCCCACGGACAGGGGGCGATCAGCCCCAGCATTTT.

This clone came up once. V gene TRBV4-2 combines with J gene TRBJ1-3, with D maybe TRBD1 (6 bases). The CDR3 runs to 15 residues. Per the germline V gene, CDR1 is LGHNA and CDR2 is YNFKEQ. Deletions cut 5 bases from V and 4 bases from J, with 15 bases between. CDR3 sequence (DNA): TGTGCCAGCAGCTTGGATCGGGGGCCCGGAAACACCATATATTTT. This gives the protein CASSLDRGPGNTIYF.

This clone was seen only a few times. The chain has TRBV7-6 and TRBJ2-2; 7 bases agree with TRBD2. Germline V CDR1 and CDR2: SGHVS, FNYEAQ. V lost 5 bases and J lost 5; bases outside the gene matches: 8. CDR3 size: 15 residues. The CDR3, as DNA: TGTGCCAGCAGCCCCTCCGGGGGGACTACCGGGGAGCTGTTTTTT. Translating gives CASSPSGGTTGELFF.

The chain uses TRBV6-1 and TRBJ2-7, with D unclear. The CDR3 loop spans 14 amino acids. V was trimmed by 2 bases and J by 1 base, leaving 9 bases between them. Per germline, CDR1 MNHNS and CDR2 SASEGT. CDR3 residues: CASSERTQSYEQYF. CDR3 nucleotide sequence: TGTGCCAGCAGTGAAAGGACCCAGTCCTACGAGCAGTACTTC.

This clone was observed once. The chain is built from TRBV7-9 and TRBJ2-5; the D gene could be TRBD1 or TRBD2 (5 bases each). The CDR3 consists of 13 residues. The V and J ends lost 5 bases and 1 base respectively, with 8 bases between them. Germline V lookup: CDR1 SEHNR, CDR2 FQNEAQ (reference sequence). The CDR3: CASSRDLQETQYF. DNA of the CDR3: TGTGCCAGCAGCCGGGACCTCCAAGAGACCCAGTACTTC.

The chain employs TRBV5-1 and TRBJ2-7; 12 bases match TRBD1. CDR3 length equals 14 residues. Germline CDR1 SGHRS, CDR2 YFSETQ. Trimming cost V 6 bases and J 2 bases; bases outside gene matches: 3. The DNA of the CDR3 is TGCGCCAGCAAGGGACAGGGGGCAACCTACGAGCAGTACTTC. Amino acids: CASKGQGATYEQYF.

This chain joins TRBV9 and TRBJ1-6; 9 bases fit TRBD1. The CDR3 runs to 15 residues. The V gene's germline CDR1 is SGDLS and CDR2 YYNGEE. Germline trimming cut 3 bases from V and 7 bases from J; bases unmatched to any gene: 5. CDR3 coding DNA: TGTGCCAGCAGCGAGATGGGGACAGGGAATTCACCCCTCCACTTT. It yields the protein CASSEMGTGNSPLHF.

The V gene is TRBV5-1, the J gene TRBJ2-7, with D maybe TRBD1 (6 bases). The V gene lost 3 bases and the J gene lost 2 bases, with 15 bases spanning the gap. The CDR3 consists of 15 residues. Germline lookup yields CDR1 SGHRS and CDR2 YFSETQ. CDR3 coding DNA: TGCGCCAGCAGCTCCGCCCCGGGACAAGCCTACGAGCAGTACTTC. Its translation is CASSSAPGQAYEQYF.

The chain links TRBV5-4 to TRBJ1-1; D remains ambiguous. The length of the CDR3 is 13 residues. The ends were cut back, 7 bases at V and 1 base at J, with 11 bases in the middle. CDR1 is SGHNT and CDR2 is YYREEE in the germline V gene (reference sequence). CDR3 sequence: CASAVRSNTEAFF. DNA for the CDR3: TGTGCCAGCGCGGTTAGGTCGAACACTGAAGCTTTCTTT.

This chain uses TRBV10-3 with TRBJ1-1, with 9 positions matching TRBD1. The junction had 5 bases not matched to a gene; V was cut back by 3 bases and J by 3 bases. This CDR3 has 15 residues. Germline CDR1 ENHRY, CDR2 SYGVKD. The chain's CDR3 is CAISDPDRGYTEAFF. Written as DNA, the CDR3 is TGTGCCATCAGTGACCCGGACAGGGGTTACACTGAAGCTTTCTTT.

This rearrangement joins TRBV5-1 to TRBJ1-2; 9 bases agree with TRBD1. In germline, CDR1 is SGHRS, CDR2 YFSETQ. The CDR3 covers 14 residues. The junction had 4 bases not matched to a gene; V was cut back by 1 base and J by 6 bases. For the CDR3, the DNA is TGCGCCAGCAGCTTGTCCGGGACAGGGCATGGCTACACCTTC. Amino acids: CASSLSGTGHGYTF.

The rearrangement links TRBV7-2 to TRBJ2-1; 8 bases line up with TRBD2. Germline V gene data show CDR1 as SGHTA and CDR2 as FQGNSA. The CDR3 is 14 residues long. V dropped 6 bases and J dropped 3; count of bases not matched to a gene: 4. Here the CDR3 DNA reads TGTGCCAGCAGGCCGGGGGGGCGCTACAATGAGCAGTTCTTC. Its protein product is CASRPGGRYNEQFF.

V is TRBV5-1 and J is TRBJ2-2; D gene ambiguous. The germline V gene encodes CDR1 SGHRS and CDR2 YFSETQ. The CDR3 has 15 amino acids. The germline V and J ends were trimmed by 0 bases and 0 bases, with 6 bases remaining between them. CDR3 region: CASSLDTANTGELFF. The DNA of the CDR3 is TGCGCCAGCAGCTTGGACACCGCGAACACCGGGGAGCTGTTTTTT.

The V call is TRBV6-6, the J call TRBJ2-1; D unresolved. The CDR3 runs 13 residues. Per germline, CDR1 MNHNY and CDR2 SVGAGI (reference sequence). Trimming pared 8 bases from V and 1 base from J, leaving 9 bases between. CDR3 sequence: CASGRDSYNEQFF. The CDR3 DNA sequence: TGTGCCAGCGGTCGTGATTCCTACAATGAGCAGTTCTTC.

The rearrangement uses TRBV14 and TRBJ1-6; D gene uncertain. Germline V lookup: CDR1 SGHDN, CDR2 FVKESK. This CDR3 contains 13 residues. Trimming removed 7 bases at V and 4 bases at J, with 8 bases between. The CDR3 is CASNQQYNSPLHF. The CDR3 DNA reads TGTGCCAGCAACCAGCAATATAATTCACCCCTCCACTTT. Full variable domain (outside the CDR3, taken from reference TRBV14 and TRBJ1-6): EAGVTQFPSHSVIEKGQTVTLRCDPISGHDNLYWYRRVMGKEIKFLLHFVKESKQDESGMPNNRFLAERTGGTYSTLKVQPAELEDSGVYFCASNQQYNSPLHFGNGTRLTVT.

This chain uses TRBV12-5 with TRBJ2-6; TRBD1 matches at 9 bases. With V trimmed by 3 bases and J by 0 bases, 6 bases remained unmatched. Germline CDR1 reads LGHNT; CDR2 reads FRNRAP. This CDR3 is built from 18 residues. CDR3 DNA: TGTGCTAGTGGTTTAGGGACAGGGTGGGACTCTGGGGCCAACGTCCTGACTTTC. Protein: CASGLGTGWDSGANVLTF.

The V gene is TRBV2, the J gene TRBJ1-3; D is unresolved. Germline CDR1 SNHLY, CDR2 FYNNEI. V was clipped by 6 bases and J by 9 bases, with 18 bases between them. This CDR3 is 14 amino acids long. In nucleotides, the CDR3 is TGTGCCAGCAGGTCCGACCGGGGTGGCGTCACCATATATTTT. Amino acid sequence: CASRSDRGGVTIYF. Full variable domain (remainder filled in from reference TRBV2 and TRBJ1-3): EPEVTQTPSHQVTQMGQEVILRCVPISNHLYFYWYRQILGQKVEFLVSFYNNEISEKSEIFDDQFSVERPDGSNFTLKIRSTKLEDSAMYFCASRSDRGGVTIYFGEGSWLTVV.

The chain has TRBV9 and TRBJ2-7, with 7 bases matching TRBD1. The CDR3 has 14 residues. Trimming removed 5 bases from V and 4 bases from J; junction bases left unmatched: 9. CDR1 is SGDLS and CDR2 is YYNGEE in the germline V gene. In DNA, the CDR3 is TGTGCCAGCAGTACTACAGGGGCAGGGTACGAGCAGTACTTC. The encoded protein is CASSTTGAGYEQYF.